Shown below are 18 T cell receptor beta chains from a single sample sequenced in a study of shared clonotypes between healthy human individuals. Positive CCR7 selection of CD45RO-negative cells yielded the naive CD8 cells, and terminally differentiated effector memory CD45RA+ cells were excluded. TCRdb keeps only in-frame clones here, not all; method: immunoSEQ multiplex PCR. The sample consists of some 2 million clones, approximately 95% of them appearing once. Material: naive CD8+ T cells sorted from blood. The receptors stem from a young man in good health.

The V and J genes are TRBV10-3 and TRBJ2-3, with 7 nucleotides matching TRBD1. Losses at the gene ends were 0 bases for V and 3 bases for J; bases not matched to a gene: 9. Germline CDR1 and CDR2: ENHRY and SYGVKD. The CDR3 spans 17 residues. This chain's CDR3 is CAISESWAGGLTDTQYF. CDR3 nucleotides: TGTGCCATCAGTGAGTCGTGGGCAGGGGGTCTGACAGATACGCAGTATTTT.

This chain uses TRBV5-6 with TRBJ1-2; D uncertain. The CDR3 consists of 14 residues. Trimming pared 1 base from V and 1 base from J, leaving 8 bases between. CDR1 is SGHDT and CDR2 is YYEEEE in the germline V gene. CDR3 in DNA: TGTGCCAGCAGCTTGACCACCCTTAACTATGGCTACACCTTC. The encoded protein is CASSLTTLNYGYTF.

The rearrangement links TRBV10-3 to TRBJ1-2; D uncertain. The CDR3 consists of 12 residues. CDR1 is ENHRY and CDR2 is SYGVKD in the germline V gene. V lost 0 bases, J lost 8 bases, and 7 bases lay in between. CDR3 amino acids: CAISESKEGYTF. CDR3 bases: TGTGCCATCAGTGAGTCGAAAGAGGGCTACACCTTC.

The gene calls are TRBV11-2 and TRBJ1-5; unclear D gene. The CDR3 sequence is 15 residues long. Deletions cut 4 bases from V and 0 bases from J, with 10 bases between. Per germline, CDR1 SGHAT and CDR2 FQNNGV. The CDR3, as DNA: TGTGCCAGCAGCTATGACCCAGATAGCAATCAGCCCCAGCATTTT. Translated, it gives CASSYDPDSNQPQHF.

As to this clone: Other DNA variants within this sample encode the same CDR3. The V gene is TRBV7-6, the J gene TRBJ1-3; 7 bases line up with TRBD1. V shed 1 base and J 3 bases; nucleotides not matched to a gene: 6. Germline CDR1 reads SGHVS; CDR2 reads FNYEAQ. CDR3 length: 16 residues. CDR3 sequence: CASSLGLQGVGNTIYF. As DNA, the CDR3 is TGTGCCAGCAGCTTAGGACTTCAGGGGGTTGGAAACACCATATATTTT.

The table lists this clone with a count of one. This rearrangement joins TRBV5-4 to TRBJ2-2; D ambiguous. Trimming took off 4 bases at V and 5 bases at J, with 9 bases between the two ends. The germline gives CDR1 SGHNT, CDR2 YYREEE (reference sequence). The length of the CDR3 is 13 residues. CDR3: CASSPLLTGELFF. The CDR3 DNA is TGTGCCAGCAGCCCCCTTTTAACCGGGGAGCTGTTTTTT.

This chain links TRBV5-8 with TRBJ2-7, with D perhaps matching TRBD1 (5 bases). Germline V gene sequence: CDR1 SGHTS, CDR2 YDEGEE. Trimming pared 1 base from V and 5 bases from J, leaving 10 bases between. The CDR3 is made up of 13 amino acids. CDR3 nucleotide sequence: TGTGCCAGCAGCTTGACAGGTTTGCACGAGCAGTACTTC. Translating it yields CASSLTGLHEQYF.

The chain is built from TRBV14 and TRBJ1-2; D gene uncertain. CDR1 and CDR2 from the germline V gene are SGHDN and FVKESK. Trimming took 2 bases from V and 7 from J, leaving 8 bases between them. The length of the CDR3 is 12 residues. The DNA of the CDR3 is TGTGCCAGCAGCCAAATAGGTCCTGGCTACACCTTC. Protein: CASSQIGPGYTF.

The chain joins TRBV4-3 to TRBJ2-2; the match to TRBD2 covers 9 bases. The germline V gene encodes CDR1 LGHNA and CDR2 YSLEER. The V and J ends lost 0 bases and 3 bases, in that order; junction bases with no gene match: 11. The CDR3 is made up of 19 amino acids. The CDR3 DNA sequence: TGCGCCAGCAGCCAAGATCGGGCGGGGGGACTAGCTCACACCGGGGAGCTGTTTTTT. It encodes CASSQDRAGGLAHTGELFF.

On this clone: Within the sample, other DNA sequences also encode this same CDR3. CDR3 region: CASSYSTGGSYEQYF. The CDR3 DNA sequence: TGTGCCAGCAGTTACTCTACAGGCGGGAGCTACGAGCAGTACTTC. The chain links TRBV6-6 to TRBJ2-7, with TRBD2 matching over 7 bases. V lost 0 bases to trimming and J lost 3 bases; unmatched junction nucleotides: 5. This CDR3 contains 15 residues. Looked up from germline, CDR1 is MNHNY and CDR2 is SVGAGI (reference sequence).

The rearrangement joins TRBV27 to TRBJ2-2, with D unclear. Germline V lookup: CDR1 MNHEY, CDR2 SMNVEV (reference sequence). The CDR3 consists of 13 residues. V lost 2 bases and J 6 bases, leaving 7 bases between the germline ends. This CDR3 reads CASSLGYAGELFF. In nucleotides, the CDR3 is TGTGCCAGCAGTTTAGGTTACGCCGGGGAGCTGTTTTTT.

The chain combines TRBV27 with TRBJ2-5; TRBD1 is a possible D gene (6 bases). This CDR3 is 13 amino acids long. Between the trimmed V and J ends, which lost 3 bases and 5 bases, there was a span of 10 bases. From germline, CDR1 is MNHEY and CDR2 SMNVEV (reference sequence). The CDR3 here is CASSFFRGETQYF. Written as DNA, the CDR3 is TGTGCCAGCAGTTTTTTCAGGGGTGAGACCCAGTACTTC.

J is TRBJ1-2 and V is TRBV5-4; no reliable D call. Germline values: CDR1 SGHNT, CDR2 YYREEE (reference sequence). Trimming stripped 4 bases from V and 1 base from J, with 8 bases between. The length of the CDR3 is 13 residues. The CDR3 nucleotides are TGTGCCAGCAGCAGGAATTATAACTATGGCTACACCTTC. Its translation is CASSRNYNYGYTF.

To note about this clone: Other DNA sequences in this sample translate to the same CDR3. The V call is TRBV9, the J call TRBJ1-1; no reliable D call. V was cut by 0 bases and J by 4 bases, with 7 bases left in between. CDR1 and CDR2 from the germline V gene are SGDLS and YYNGEE. This CDR3 region has 13 residues. The CDR3 sequence: CASSVDGSTEAFF. For the CDR3, the DNA is TGTGCCAGCAGCGTAGATGGGAGCACTGAAGCTTTCTTT.

J is TRBJ2-7 and V is TRBV13; possible D gene TRBD1, 5 bases. Germline V gives CDR1 PRHDT, CDR2 FYEKMQ (reference sequence). V lost 5 bases, J lost 0 bases, and 11 bases lay in between. The CDR3 covers 14 residues. This CDR3 is CASSNMDISYEQYF. Here the CDR3 DNA reads TGTGCCAGCAGCAATATGGACATCTCCTACGAGCAGTACTTC.

The chain carries TRBV28 and TRBJ1-5, with D perhaps matching TRBD1 (5 bases). The CDR3 runs 15 residues. V lost 6 bases and J lost 5, with 17 bases in between. Germline CDR1 is MDHEN and CDR2 is SYDVKM. The CDR3 DNA follows: TGTGCCAGCAGCTCCTACCAGGGTATCGATCAGCCCCAGCATTTT. It encodes CASSSYQGIDQPQHF.

The genes are TRBV7-9 and TRBJ1-4; 7 nucleotides line up with TRBD1. CDR1 is SEHNR and CDR2 is FQNEAQ in the germline V gene (reference sequence). The CDR3 sequence is 13 residues long. The trim removed 6 bases at V and 3 bases at J, leaving 1 base unmatched. DNA for the CDR3: TGTGCCAGCAGGGGACAGCCTAATGAAAAACTGTTTTTT. Its translation: CASRGQPNEKLFF.

The chain carries TRBV10-2 and TRBJ1-2; the D is unclear. The CDR3 contains 14 residues. The V and J ends lost 0 bases and 8 bases respectively, with 13 bases between them. Germline assignment: CDR1 WSHSY and CDR2 SAAADI. CDR3 nucleotides: TGCGCCAGCAGTGAGTCGAACCTTTGGGCGGGCTACACCTTC. This encodes CASSESNLWAGYTF.